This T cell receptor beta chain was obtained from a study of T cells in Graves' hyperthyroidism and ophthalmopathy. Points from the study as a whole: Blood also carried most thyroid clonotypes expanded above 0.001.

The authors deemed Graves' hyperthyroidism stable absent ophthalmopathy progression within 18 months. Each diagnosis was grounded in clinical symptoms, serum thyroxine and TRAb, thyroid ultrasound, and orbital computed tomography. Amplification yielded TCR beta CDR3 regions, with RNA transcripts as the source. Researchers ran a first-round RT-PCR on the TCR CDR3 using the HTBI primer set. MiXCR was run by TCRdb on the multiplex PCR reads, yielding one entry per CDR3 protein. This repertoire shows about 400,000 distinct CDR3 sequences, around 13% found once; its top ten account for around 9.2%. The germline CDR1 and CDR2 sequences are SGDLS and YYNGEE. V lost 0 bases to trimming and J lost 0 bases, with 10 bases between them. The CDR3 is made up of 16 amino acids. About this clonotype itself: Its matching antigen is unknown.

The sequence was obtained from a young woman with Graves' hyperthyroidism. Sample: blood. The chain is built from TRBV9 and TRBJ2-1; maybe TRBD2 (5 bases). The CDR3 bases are TGTGCCAGCAGCGTAGATACTAGACCCTCCTACAATGAGCAGTTCTTC. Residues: CASSVDTRPSYNEQFF.